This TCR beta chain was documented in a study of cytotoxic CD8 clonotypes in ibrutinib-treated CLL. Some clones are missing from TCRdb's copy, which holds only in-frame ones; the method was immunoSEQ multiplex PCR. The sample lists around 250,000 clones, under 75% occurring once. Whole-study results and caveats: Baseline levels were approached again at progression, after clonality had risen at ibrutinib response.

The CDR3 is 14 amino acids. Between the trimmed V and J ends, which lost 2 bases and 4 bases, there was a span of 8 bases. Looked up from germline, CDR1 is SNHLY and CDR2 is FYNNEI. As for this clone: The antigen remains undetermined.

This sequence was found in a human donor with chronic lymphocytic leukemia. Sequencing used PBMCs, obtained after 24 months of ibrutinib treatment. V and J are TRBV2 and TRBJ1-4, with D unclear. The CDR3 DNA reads TGTGCCAGCAGTGAATCCGGGAATAATGAAAAACTGTTTTTT. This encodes CASSESGNNEKLFF.